What follows is one T cell receptor (beta chain) and its context. In the source study's methods: Estimation of nucleated cell counts was performed using reference gene primer amplification. Sequencing used immunoSEQ multiplex PCR; TCRdb keeps in-frame clones, though not all of them. Clone size and the V and J calls come from that table; the DNA yielded D and trimming. The sample lists tens of thousands of clones, under 90% occurring once. This record comes from a study of blood T cell repertoires in COVID-19. In the study overall: COVID-19 samples collected from the United States, Italy and Spain covered acute and convalescent phases. Sources were T cells, B-cell-depleted T cells, or PBMCs; the material itself was cDNA or gDNA.

This receptor was taken from a man older than 75 with COVID-19, enrolled during active disease. Sequenced material: peripheral blood.

The CDR3 bases are TGTGCCAGCAGCGGGATACAGGGCTCTGGAAACACCATATATTTT. It encodes CASSGIQGSGNTIYF. The V call is TRBV9, the J call TRBJ1-3; the D gene is possibly TRBD1 (6 bases). In germline, CDR1 is SGDLS, CDR2 YYNGEE. V gave up 3 bases and J gave up 0 bases, with 10 bases separating them. This CDR3 spans 15 amino acids.